The 8 T cell receptor beta chains given below trace back to one sample, sequenced in a study of post-analysis software for immune sequencing data. The library was made from cDNA and included unique molecular identifiers. TCRdb re-analysed the PCR reads in MiXCR, keeping a single row per CDR3 protein. The sample gives 600,000 to 750,000 distinct CDR3 sequences, about 60% of which show up once; roughly 10% is in the top ten. No antigens are known for them. Study observations and caveats: Patients carried roughly 5 TRBV segments more frequently than controls did, and TRBV5-6, TRBV5-1 and TRBV20-1 were among them.

Sample: blood. Receptors originate from a girl aged 2 to 9 with multiple sclerosis.

The chain combines TRBV7-2 with TRBJ1-2; TRBD1 matches 7 bases. Germline V CDR1 and CDR2: SGHTA, FQGNSA. V gave up 5 bases and J gave up 1 base; unmatched junction bases: 10. This CDR3 region has 16 residues. CDR3 region: CASSGAPGGINYGYTF. CDR3 DNA: TGTGCCAGCAGCGGAGCACCAGGGGGAATTAACTATGGCTACACCTTC.

The gene calls are TRBV9 and TRBJ1-6; D perhaps matches TRBD1 (5 bases). V gave up 0 bases and J gave up 10 bases, with 14 bases separating them. The CDR3 consists of 15 residues. The germline gives CDR1 SGDLS, CDR2 YYNGEE. The CDR3 spells CASSVGGGVGSPLHF. CDR3 DNA sequence: TGTGCCAGCAGCGTAGGGGGGGGAGTTGGATCACCCCTCCACTTT.

There are a few counts of this clonotype. The genes are TRBV12-3 or TRBV12-4 and TRBJ2-4, with D hard to call. The J call is doubtful: the DNA matches TRBJ2-5 better. This CDR3 is 12 amino acids long. This CDR3 reads CASSSAPETQYF. In nucleotides, the CDR3 is TGTGCCAGCAGTTCAGCCCCGGAGACCCAGTACTTC.

This rearrangement joins TRBV25-1 to TRBJ2-1; D gene uncertain. Trimming cost V 4 bases and J 1 base, with 8 bases left between them. Germline loops: CDR1 MGHDK, CDR2 SYGVNS. The CDR3 extends over 14 amino acids. As DNA, the CDR3 is TGTGCCAGCAGTGCGTTTCGGTCCTACAATGAGCAGTTCTTC. Translating it yields CASSAFRSYNEQFF.

J is TRBJ1-5 and V is TRBV6-2 or TRBV6-3; the D gene is possibly TRBD1 (5 bases). Per germline, CDR1 MNHEY and CDR2 SVGEGT. This CDR3 is built from 15 residues. V was shortened by 7 bases and J by 2 bases, with 15 bases between the two germline ends. The CDR3 reads CASIPRGEGNQPQHF. The DNA for the CDR3 is TGTGCCAGCATCCCACGGGGGGAAGGCAATCAGCCCCAGCATTTT.

The chain has TRBV5-5 and TRBJ1-6; D not resolved. V lost 4 bases and J 10 bases, leaving 9 bases between the germline ends. CDR1 SGHKS and CDR2 YYEKEE come from the germline V gene (reference sequence). The CDR3 has 12 amino acids. CDR3 nucleotide sequence: TGTGCCAGCAGCCGTCCGGGATCACCCCTCCACTTT. Residues: CASSRPGSPLHF.

The rearrangement uses TRBV7-9 and TRBJ2-7; D is unresolved. V gave up 1 base and J gave up 6 bases, with 10 bases separating them. This CDR3 region has 13 residues. Germline loops: CDR1 SEHNR, CDR2 FQNEAQ (reference sequence). The CDR3 spells CASSLVGSSEQYF. The CDR3 region has the DNA TGTGCCAGCAGCTTAGTAGGCAGCTCCGAGCAGTACTTC.

The chain couples TRBV5-1 to TRBJ1-5; TRBD1 is a possible D gene (5 bases). Trimming removed 4 bases from V and 16 bases from J, with 21 bases in between. The CDR3 is 13 residues long. Per the germline V gene, CDR1 is SGHRS and CDR2 is YFSETQ. In DNA, the CDR3 is TGCGCCAGCAGCGAGGGACTTACCACACCCCTCCATTTT. Amino acids: CASSEGLTTPLHF.